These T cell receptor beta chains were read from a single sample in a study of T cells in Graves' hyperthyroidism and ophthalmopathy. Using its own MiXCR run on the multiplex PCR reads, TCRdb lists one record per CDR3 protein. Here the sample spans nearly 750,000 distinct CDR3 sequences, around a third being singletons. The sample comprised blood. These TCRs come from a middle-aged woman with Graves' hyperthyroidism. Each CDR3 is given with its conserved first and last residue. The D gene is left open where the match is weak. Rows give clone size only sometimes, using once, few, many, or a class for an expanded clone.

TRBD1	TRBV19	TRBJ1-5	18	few	TGTGCCAGTAGTTACAGGGGAGGGTCGGCTTCCGGCAATCAGCCCCAGCATTTT	CASSYRGGSASGNQPQHF
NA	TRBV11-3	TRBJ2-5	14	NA	TGTGCCAGCAGCTTAGGGACTCTTGGGGAGACCCAGTACTTC	CASSLGTLGETQYF
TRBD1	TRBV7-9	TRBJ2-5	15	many	TGTGCCAGCAGCGTCGGGACAGGGGTCTGGGAGACCCAGTACTTC	CASSVGTGVWETQYF
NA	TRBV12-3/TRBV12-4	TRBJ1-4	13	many	TGTGCCAGCTCGGTGCTTATCGATGAAAAACTGTTTTTT	CASSVLIDEKLFF
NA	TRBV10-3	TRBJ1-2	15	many	TGTGCCATCAGTATAGCCAGGGACCGTAACTATGGCTACACCTTC	CAISIARDRNYGYTF
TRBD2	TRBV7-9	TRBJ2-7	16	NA	TGTGCCAGCAGCTTACTAGCGGGAGCGAACTACAATGAGCAGTACTTC	CASSLLAGANYNEQYF
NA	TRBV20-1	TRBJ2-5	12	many	TGCAGTGCTAGATTCGGGCAGGAGACCCAGTACTTC	CSARFGQETQYF
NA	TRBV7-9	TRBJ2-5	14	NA	TGTGCCAGCAGCTTAGACACTTCCCAAGAGACCCAGTACTTC	CASSLDTSQETQYF
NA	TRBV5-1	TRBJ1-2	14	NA	TGCGCCAGCAACTACCAGGGAAGGAACTATGGCTACACCTTC	CASNYQGRNYGYTF
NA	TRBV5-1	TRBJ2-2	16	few	TGCGCCAGCAGGTCCCCAGGGGGGGTGAACACCGGGGAGCTGTTTTTT	CASRSPGGVNTGELFF
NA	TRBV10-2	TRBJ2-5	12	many	TGCGCCAGCAATAAGGGTCAAGAGACCCAGTACTTC	CASNKGQETQYF
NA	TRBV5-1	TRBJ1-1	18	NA	TGCGCCAGCAGCCCCGGGGGGGGTGGCCCTCCCTGGGACACTGAAGCTTTCTTT	CASSPGGGGPPWDTEAFF
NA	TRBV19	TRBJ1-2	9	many	TGTGCCAGCCTTCCCGGCTACACCTTC	CASLPGYTF
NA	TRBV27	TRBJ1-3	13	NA	TGTGCCAGCAGACAGAGCTCTGGAAACACCATATATTTT	CASRQSSGNTIYF
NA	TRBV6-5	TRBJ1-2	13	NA	TGTGCCAGCAGGGTCGGGGAAAACTATGGCTACACCTTC	CASRVGENYGYTF
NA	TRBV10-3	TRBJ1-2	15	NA	TGTGCCATCAGTGAGGGGACACAATCTAACTATGGCTACACCTTC	CAISEGTQSNYGYTF
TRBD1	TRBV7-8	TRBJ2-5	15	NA	TGTGCCAGCAGCGGCGGGACAGGGTTTCAAGAGACCCAGTACTTC	CASSGGTGFQETQYF
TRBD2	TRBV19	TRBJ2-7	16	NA	TGTGCCAGTAGTATACGGCTAGCGGGAGGTAACTACGAGCAGTACTTC	CASSIRLAGGNYEQYF
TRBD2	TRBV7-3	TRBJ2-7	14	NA	TGTGCCAGCACCCTAGATAGCGGGGGGTACGAGCAGTACTTC	CASTLDSGGYEQYF
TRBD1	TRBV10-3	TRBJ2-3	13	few	TGTGCCATCACGACAGGGGGCTCAGATACGCAGTATTTT	CAITTGGSDTQYF
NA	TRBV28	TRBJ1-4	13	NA	TGTGCCAGCACTCCTGCAACTAATGAAAAACTGTTTTTT	CASTPATNEKLFF
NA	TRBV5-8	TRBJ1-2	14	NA	TGTGCCAGCAGCTTGGCGGTCTGGGGAGGTGGCTACACCTTC	CASSLAVWGGGYTF
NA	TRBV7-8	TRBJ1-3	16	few	TGTGCCAGCAGCTTGAACCCGACAGTCTCTGGAAACACCATATATTTT	CASSLNPTVSGNTIYF
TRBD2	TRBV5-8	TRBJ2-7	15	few	TGTGCCAGCAGCTCATCTCTAGCGGGGGCCTACGAGCAGTACTTC	CASSSSLAGAYEQYF
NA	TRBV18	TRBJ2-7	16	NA	TGTGCCAGCTCACCCCTAATGTGGACAGAACCCTACGAGCAGTACTTC	CASSPLMWTEPYEQYF
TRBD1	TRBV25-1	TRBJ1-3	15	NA	TGTGCCAGCAGTCCCCGGACAGGGCGGGGGAACACCATATATTTT	CASSPRTGRGNTIYF
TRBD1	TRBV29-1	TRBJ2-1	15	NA	TGCAGCGTACAACTCCGGGACAGGGGCGTCGATGAGCAGTTCTTC	CSVQLRDRGVDEQFF
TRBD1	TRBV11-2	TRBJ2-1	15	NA	TGCGCCAGCAGCTATCCGGGACAGGGGGCCAATGAGCAGTTCTTC	CASSYPGQGANEQFF
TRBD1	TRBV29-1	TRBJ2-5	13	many	TGCAGCGGCGCCGGGACAGGGGGCGAGACCCAGTACTTC	CSGAGTGGETQYF
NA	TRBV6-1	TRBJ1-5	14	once	TGTGCCAGCAGTGACAAGGGGCCCAATCAGCCCCAGCATTTT	CASSDKGPNQPQHF
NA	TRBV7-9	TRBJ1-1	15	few	TGTGCCAGCAGCTATACAGGGTCTACCAACACTGAAGCTTTCTTT	CASSYTGSTNTEAFF
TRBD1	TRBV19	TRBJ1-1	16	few	TGTGCCAGTAGTATCAGGGACAGGGGTAGGGACACTGAAGCTTTCTTT	CASSIRDRGRDTEAFF
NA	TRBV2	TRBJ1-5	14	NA	TGTGCCAGCAGTGATGTAGGAAACGAGCAGCCCCAGCATTTT	CASSDVGNEQPQHF
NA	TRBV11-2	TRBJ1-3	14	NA	TGTGCCAGCAGACAGTCGGGGGCTGGAAACACCATATATTTT	CASRQSGAGNTIYF
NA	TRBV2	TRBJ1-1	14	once	TGTGCCAGCATATGGGGCAACGCGAACACTGAAGCTTTCTTT	CASIWGNANTEAFF
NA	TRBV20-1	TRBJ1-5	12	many	TGCAGTGCTACAGCGGGGGGCCAGCCCCAGCATTTT	CSATAGGQPQHF
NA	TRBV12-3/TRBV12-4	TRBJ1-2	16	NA	TGTGCCAGCAGCCCTCCCGACAGGTCCCAAAACTATGGCTACACCTTC	CASSPPDRSQNYGYTF
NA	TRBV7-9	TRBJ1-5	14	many	TGTGCCAGCAGCCCCGACGGTCTGGGGCAGCCCCAGCATTTT	CASSPDGLGQPQHF
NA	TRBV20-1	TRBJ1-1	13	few	TGCAGTGCTAGTAGGGGGGGCGCGACTGAAGCTTTCTTT	CSASRGGATEAFF
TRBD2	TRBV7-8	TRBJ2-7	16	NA	TGTGCCAGCAGCTTCACTAGCGCAGATCAACGATACGAGCAGTACTTC	CASSFTSADQRYEQYF
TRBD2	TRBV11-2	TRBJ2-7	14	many	TGTGCCAGCAGCTCCCCGGGACTAGGCAACGAGCAGTACTTC	CASSSPGLGNEQYF
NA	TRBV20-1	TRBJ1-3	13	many	TGCAGTGCTAGAGATGGTGGAGGAAACACCATATATTTT	CSARDGGGNTIYF
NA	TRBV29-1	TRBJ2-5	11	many	TGCAGCCCCTTGGTGGAAGAGACCCAGTACTTC	CSPLVEETQYF
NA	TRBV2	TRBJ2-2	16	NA	TGTGCCAGCTATCCGATAACCGCGGGAACCACAGGGGAGCTGTTTTTT	CASYPITAGTTGELFF
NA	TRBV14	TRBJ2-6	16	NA	TGTGCCAGCAGCCGATGGGGTGAATCTGGGGCCAACGTCCTGACTTTC	CASSRWGESGANVLTF
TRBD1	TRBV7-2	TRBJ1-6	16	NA	TGTGCCAGCAGCTTTCCGGGACAGGGAACCAATTCACCCCTCCACTTT	CASSFPGQGTNSPLHF
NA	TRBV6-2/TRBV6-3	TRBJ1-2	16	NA	TGTGCCAGCAGTGGACCGGGCTCCATCAAAGAGGAAGGCTACACCTTC	CASSGPGSIKEEGYTF
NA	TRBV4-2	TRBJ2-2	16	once	TGTGCCAGCAGCCAAGATTCAGGTTCGAACACCGGGGAGCTGTTTTTT	CASSQDSGSNTGELFF
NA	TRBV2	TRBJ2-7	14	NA	TGTGCCAGCAGCTCCGTAGGGGGAGCCTACGAGCAGTACTTC	CASSSVGGAYEQYF
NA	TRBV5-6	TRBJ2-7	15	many	TGTGCCAGCAGCTTGGCCTGGGGGTACTCCTACGAGCAGTACTTC	CASSLAWGYSYEQYF
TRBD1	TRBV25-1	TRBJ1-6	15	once	TGTGCCAGCAGAGAAGCTGGGGACAGAAATTCACCCCTCCACTTT	CASREAGDRNSPLHF
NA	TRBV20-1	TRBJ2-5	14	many	TGCAGTGTCCGGGGGGCCGGCGTACAAGAGACCCAGTACTTC	CSVRGAGVQETQYF
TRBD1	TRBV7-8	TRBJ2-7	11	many	TGTGCCAGCAGCTTGGACAGGAAGCAGTACTTC	CASSLDRKQYF
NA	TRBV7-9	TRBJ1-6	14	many	TGTGCCAGCAGCTCGGACGAGGCGAGAGGAGCCCTCCACTTT	CASSSDEARGALHF
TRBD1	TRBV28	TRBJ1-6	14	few	TGTGCCAGCAGTCCGACAGGGGAAGGCTCACCCCTCCACTTT	CASSPTGEGSPLHF
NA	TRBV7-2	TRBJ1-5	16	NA	TGTGCCAGCAGCCGTACTAGCGGGGGGGCCCAAGAGACCCAGCATTTT	CASSRTSGGAQETQHF
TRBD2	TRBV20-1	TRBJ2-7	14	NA	TGCGGTGCTTGGGAGGGACTAGTCCGCCACGAGCAGTACTTC	CGAWEGLVRHEQYF